These T cell receptor beta chains were read from a single sample in a study of shared clonotypes between healthy human individuals. Clones were sequenced by immunoSEQ multiplex PCR, and TCRdb holds only the in-frame ones, with some missing. Among a few million clones listed, 80% to 95% were seen once. The sequencing input was naive CD4+ T cells from PBMCs. These receptors were taken from a man aged 18-30 years in good health. Some clones in this sample may be carry-over from other donors' samples. Each CDR3 is given with its conserved first and last residue. The D gene is left open where the match is weak. Where a row states a size, it is once, few, many or the class of an expanded clone; other rows omit it.

clone_size	d_call	v_call	j_call	cdr3_aa	cdr3_nt
-	TRBD2	TRBV19	TRBJ2-7	CASSDRSGLATINEQYF	TGTGCCAGTAGTGATCGCTCTGGACTAGCCACCATCAACGAGCAGTACTTC
-	TRBD2	TRBV13	TRBJ2-1	CASSLSSGQSYNEQFF	TGTGCCAGCAGCCTGAGTAGCGGGCAATCCTACAATGAGCAGTTCTTC
-	-	TRBV2	TRBJ1-1	CASSPVKNTEAFF	TGTGCCAGCAGTCCGGTGAAGAACACTGAAGCTTTCTTT
-	-	TRBV29-1	TRBJ2-2	CSAMRSGSVSGELFF	TGCAGCGCAATGAGGAGCGGCAGTGTATCCGGGGAGCTGTTTTTT
once	-	TRBV7-2	TRBJ1-2	CASSLGQGSSYGYTF	TGTGCCAGCAGCTTAGGGCAGGGGTCATCCTATGGCTACACCTTC
once	-	TRBV19	TRBJ1-2	CASRPDPGSYGYTF	TGTGCCAGTCGACCGGACCCAGGGAGCTATGGCTACACCTTC
-	-	TRBV2	TRBJ2-4	CASRLGLAGIQYF	TGTGCCAGCAGGCTCGGACTGGCTGGCATTCAGTACTTC
-	-	TRBV7-2	TRBJ2-7	CASSLGGTRGEQYF	TGTGCCAGCAGCTTAGGGGGAACTAGAGGCGAGCAGTACTTC
-	TRBD2	TRBV19	TRBJ2-3	CASSIPGTSGAFRDTQYF	TGTGCCAGTAGTATACCGGGGACTAGCGGGGCCTTTCGGGATACGCAGTATTTT
-	-	TRBV14	TRBJ2-1	CASSQDIGQQFF	TGTGCCAGCAGCCAAGATATAGGTCAACAGTTCTTC
-	TRBD1	TRBV10-3	TRBJ1-2	CAIKGTGGEEGYTF	TGTGCCATCAAGGGGACAGGGGGCGAGGAGGGCTACACCTTC
-	-	TRBV12-2	TRBJ2-7	CASRLRGLAYEQYF	TGTGCAAGTCGCCTCCGCGGACTAGCTTACGAGCAGTACTTC
-	-	TRBV7-2	TRBJ1-4	CASSLGQRENEKLFF	TGTGCCAGCAGCTTGGGGCAGAGAGAGAATGAAAAACTGTTTTTT
-	-	TRBV28	TRBJ1-1	CASSLPGASNTEAFF	TGTGCCAGCAGTTTACCAGGGGCTTCGAACACTGAAGCTTTCTTT
-	-	TRBV5-1	TRBJ2-4	CASSSGGGARVKNIQYF	TGCGCCAGCAGCTCCGGAGGGGGGGCGCGGGTCAAAAACATTCAGTACTTC
-	TRBD1	TRBV7-7	TRBJ2-7	CASSSKGGSEQYF	TGTGCCAGCAGCTCAAAAGGGGGCTCCGAGCAGTACTTC
-	TRBD1	TRBV4-3	TRBJ1-6	CASSQAGTGGYSPLHF	TGCGCCAGCAGCCAGGCTGGGACAGGGGGCTATTCACCCCTCCACTTT
-	-	TRBV27	TRBJ1-5	CASSYIGGNQPQHF	TGTGCCAGCAGTTATATAGGTGGCAATCAGCCCCAGCATTTT
-	-	TRBV7-3	TRBJ2-3	CASSPHSRGEQYF	TGTGCCAGCAGCCCCCACTCCAGGGGCGAGCAGTATTTT
-	TRBD1	TRBV10-3	TRBJ1-4	CAISGGTDPFPATNEKLFF	TGTGCCATCAGTGGGGGGACAGATCCTTTCCCCGCAACTAATGAAAAACTGTTTTTT
-	-	TRBV5-4	TRBJ2-7	CASSLAFGGQGQYF	TGTGCCAGCAGCTTGGCCTTTGGCGGTCAAGGGCAGTACTTC
-	TRBD1	TRBV6-1	TRBJ2-3	CASRPGQLTDTQYF	TGTGCCAGCAGACCGGGACAGCTGACGGATACGCAGTATTTT